What follows are 7 T cell receptor beta chains derived from one specimen sequenced in a study of CD8 T cells in Susac syndrome. Random hexamers were used to reverse transcribe an amount of roughly 0.45 to 1 ug RNA. TCRdb called the immunoSEQ multiplex PCR reads again in MiXCR, with one record for every CDR3 protein. The sample contains tens of thousands of distinct CDR3 sequences, 96% of which appear only once. Sequenced sample: CD4+ T cells from PBMCs. The receptors were sampled from a human donor with multiple sclerosis.

This chain links TRBV5-1 with TRBJ2-7; D gene unclear. The CDR3 consists of 18 residues. Trimming pared 4 bases from V and 0 bases from J, leaving 23 bases between. Germline V gene lookup returns CDR1 SGHRS and CDR2 YFSETQ. CDR3 in DNA: TGCGCCAGCAGCCCCTCCCTAACGGGTCCTTGGAGCTCCTACGAGCAGTACTTC. Protein sequence: CASSPSLTGPWSSYEQYF.

This clonotype was recorded only once. The chain employs TRBV5-1 and TRBJ1-1; D may be TRBD1 (5 bases). Germline CDR1 is SGHRS and CDR2 is YFSETQ. The CDR3 is 16 residues long. Trimming took off 5 bases at V and 1 base at J, with 18 bases between the two ends. The chain's CDR3 is CASSRGRGPRNTEAFF. The CDR3, as DNA: TGCGCCAGCAGTAGGGGTAGAGGACCCCGGAACACTGAAGCTTTCTTT.

This clonotype came up once. The CDR3, as DNA: TGTGCCAGCAGCCGGGGACAGACGGAGACCCAGTACTTC. It codes for CASSRGQTETQYF. The chain joins TRBV7-2 to TRBJ2-5; 7 nucleotides align to TRBD1. Germline trimming cut 5 bases from V and 5 bases from J; bases unmatched to any gene: 5. The CDR3 has 13 amino acids. CDR1 is SGHTA and CDR2 is FQGNSA in the germline V gene. The full variable domain, in which reference TRBV7-2 and TRBJ2-5 provide the parts outside the CDR3, is GAGVSQSPSNKVTEKGKDVELRCDPISGHTALYWYRQSLGQGLEFLIYFQGNSAPDKSGLPSDRFSAERTGGSVSTLTIQRTQQEDSAVYLCASSRGQTETQYFGPGTRLLVL.

V is TRBV7-8 and J is TRBJ1-5; D remains unclear. CDR1 and CDR2 from the germline V gene are SGHVS and FQNEAQ. V lost 5 bases and J lost 3, with 11 bases in between. The CDR3 has 14 residues. The CDR3 nucleotides are TGTGCCAGCAGCACAAGAGACCACAATCAGCCCCAGCATTTT. This codes for CASSTRDHNQPQHF.

The chain is built from TRBV29-1 and TRBJ2-1, with 12 bases identical to TRBD1. The CDR3 length is 14 residues. CDR1 and CDR2 from the germline V gene are SQVTM and ANQGSEA. The J segment lost 6 bases and the V segment lost 7 bases, leaving 7 bases of the junction unmatched. CDR3 protein: CSAARDRGLNEQFF. In nucleotides, the CDR3 is TGCAGCGCTGCTCGGGACAGGGGGCTCAATGAGCAGTTCTTC.

The chain carries TRBV12-3 or TRBV12-4 and TRBJ1-2; TRBD1 matches 8 bases. Trimming took 9 bases from V and 4 from J; bases not matched to a gene: 10. The CDR3 contains 14 residues. CDR3 coding DNA: TGTGCCAGTACAACCAGGACAGGGCTCTATGGCTACACCTTC. This gives the protein CASTTRTGLYGYTF.

The rearrangement uses TRBV20-1 and TRBJ2-5; 13 bases match TRBD2. Trimming at V came to 4 bases and at J to 5 bases, leaving 4 bases not matched to a gene. CDR1 is DFQATT, CDR2 SNEGSKA, per germline (reference sequence). This CDR3 has 14 amino acids. CDR3: CSATLAGGRETQYF. CDR3 DNA sequence: TGCAGTGCTACACTAGCGGGGGGGAGGGAGACCCAGTACTTC.